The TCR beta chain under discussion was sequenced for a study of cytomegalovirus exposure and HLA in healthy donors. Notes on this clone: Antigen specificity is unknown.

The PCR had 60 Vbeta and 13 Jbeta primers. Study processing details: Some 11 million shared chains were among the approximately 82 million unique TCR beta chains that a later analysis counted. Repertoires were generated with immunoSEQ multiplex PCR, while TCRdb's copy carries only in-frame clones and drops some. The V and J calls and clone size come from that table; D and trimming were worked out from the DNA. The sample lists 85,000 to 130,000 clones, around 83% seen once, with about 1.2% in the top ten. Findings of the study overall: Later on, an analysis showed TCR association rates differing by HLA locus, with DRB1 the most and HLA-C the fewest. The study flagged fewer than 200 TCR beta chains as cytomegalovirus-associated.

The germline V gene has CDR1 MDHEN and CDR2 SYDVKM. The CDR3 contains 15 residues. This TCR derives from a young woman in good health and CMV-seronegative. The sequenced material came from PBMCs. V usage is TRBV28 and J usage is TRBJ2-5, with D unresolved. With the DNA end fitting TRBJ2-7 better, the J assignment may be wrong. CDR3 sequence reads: CASSLLSGLTYEQYF. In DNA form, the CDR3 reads TGTGCCAGCAGTTTATTGTCAGGATTGACCTACGAGCAGTACTTC.